A single sample is the source of the 32 T cell receptor beta chains below, sequenced in a study of long-term antiretroviral therapy in people with HIV. Investigators performed immunoSEQ version v3.0 at survey level. The table came from immunoSEQ multiplex PCR; TCRdb's copy has only in-frame clones and leaves some out. The data hold under 14,000 clones, with about 81% observed a single time. Source: unsorted PBMCs, taken 1.8 years after starting antiretroviral therapy. The origin of the receptors is a man aged 35 to 55 with HIV.

The chain links TRBV28 to TRBJ1-2; D is undetermined. CDR3 size: 12 residues. Trimming pared 6 bases from V and 3 bases from J, leaving 8 bases between. Germline CDR1 reads MDHEN; CDR2 reads SYDVKM. CDR3 region: CASRHSDYGYTF. Written as DNA, the CDR3 is TGTGCCAGCAGGCACAGCGACTATGGCTACACCTTC.

The chain uses TRBV7-8 and TRBJ1-5; 7 bases map to TRBD1. The CDR3 is 17 amino acids. Germline-derived CDR1 and CDR2 are SGHVS and FQNEAQ. J gave up 5 bases and V 1 base, and 11 bases lay outside the gene matches. CDR3 nucleotides: TGTGCCAGCAGCTTAGAAGGGGGCAGGGGAAGGGATCAGCCCCAGCATTTT. Translating gives CASSLEGGRGRDQPQHF.

The chain joins TRBV5-4 to TRBJ1-2, with 11 bases identical to TRBD1. Germline CDR1 reads SGHNT; CDR2 reads YYREEE (reference sequence). Trimming at V came to 0 bases and at J to 6 bases, leaving 10 bases not matched to a gene. This CDR3 region has 17 residues. The CDR3 reads CASSLAHRGQGVDGYTF. CDR3 nucleotide sequence: TGTGCCAGCAGCTTGGCCCACCGGGGACAGGGGGTCGATGGCTACACCTTC. The variable domain in full, completed from reference TRBV5-4 and TRBJ1-2, reads ETGVTQSPTHLIKTRGQQVTLRCSSQSGHNTVSWYQQALGQGPQFIFQYYREEENGRGNFPPRFSGLQFPNYSSELNVNALELDDSALYLCASSLAHRGQGVDGYTFGSGTRLTVV.

This clone was recorded a few times. The CDR3 DNA follows: TGTGCCAGCAGCGGACTAGCCAAAAACATTCAGTACTTC. This encodes CASSGLAKNIQYF. V and J are TRBV7-2 and TRBJ2-4; D might be TRBD2 (5 bases). Germline V gives CDR1 SGHTA, CDR2 FQGNSA. V gave up 5 bases and J gave up 0 bases, with 5 bases separating them. The CDR3 consists of 13 residues.

The V call is TRBV27, the J call TRBJ2-7; TRBD1 is a possible D gene (6 bases). This CDR3 is 14 amino acids long. Germline CDR1 and CDR2: MNHEY and SMNVEV (reference sequence). V was pared by 2 bases and J by 1 base, with 9 bases between. The CDR3 DNA sequence: TGTGCCAGCAGTTTAAAGGACAGTTCCTACGAGCAGTACTTC. Residues: CASSLKDSSYEQYF.

V and J are TRBV28 and TRBJ2-1; 11 bases fit TRBD1. Germline V gene lookup returns CDR1 MDHEN and CDR2 SYDVKM. The CDR3 has 15 amino acids. V was clipped by 6 bases and J by 3 bases; unmatched bases: 4. The CDR3 bases are TGTGCCAGCAGCCAAGGGACAGGGGGCTACAATGAGCAGTTCTTC. This encodes CASSQGTGGYNEQFF. Full variable domain (missing parts from reference TRBV28 and TRBJ2-1): DVKVTQSSRYLVKRTGEKVFLECVQDMDHENMFWYRQDPGLGLRLIYFSYDVKMKEKGDIPEGYSVSREKKERFSLILESASTNQTSMYLCASSQGTGGYNEQFFGPGTRLTVL.

This chain joins TRBV28 and TRBJ2-7; 12 positions agree with TRBD1. In germline, CDR1 is MDHEN, CDR2 SYDVKM. Losses at the gene ends were 6 bases for V and 9 bases for J; bases not matched to a gene: 9. This CDR3 is 14 amino acids long. For the CDR3, the DNA is TGTGCCAGCAGAGCCGGGACAGGGGGCTCGAGGCAGTACTTC. It encodes CASRAGTGGSRQYF.

The chain recombines TRBV15 with TRBJ2-7, with 8 positions matching TRBD2. The ends lost 0 bases at V and 7 bases at J; junction bases unmatched: 8. This CDR3 region has 15 residues. CDR1 and CDR2 (germline): LNHNV, YYDKDF (reference sequence). The CDR3 sequence is CATSREGAGAREQYF. As DNA, the CDR3 is TGTGCCACCAGCAGAGAAGGAGCGGGAGCTAGAGAGCAGTACTTC.

This clone appeared a single time. The genes are TRBV5-1 and TRBJ1-1; a weak D match, TRBD1 (5 bases). The germline V gene has CDR1 SGHRS and CDR2 YFSETQ. V shed 4 bases and J shed 1 base, with 14 bases lying between them. The CDR3 consists of 15 residues. CDR3 in amino acids: CASSPAQVRNTEAFF. The CDR3 nucleotides are TGCGCCAGCAGCCCAGCACAGGTTAGGAACACTGAAGCTTTCTTT.

This chain uses TRBV21-1 with TRBJ2-7; the table's D gene call, TRBD2, was not cross checked with the DNA. TRBV21-1 is an annotated pseudogene. The CDR3 loop spans 12 amino acids. CDR3 DNA: TGTGCCAGCAGCAAAGGAACTGTCGAGCAGTACTTC. This encodes CASSKGTVEQYF.

This chain connects TRBV28 to TRBJ1-1, with unresolved D. The germline V and J ends were trimmed by 4 bases and 5 bases, with 11 bases remaining between them. The germline gives CDR1 MDHEN, CDR2 SYDVKM. The CDR3 is 13 residues long. The CDR3: CASSYPQVTEAFF. The CDR3 nucleotides are TGTGCCAGCAGTTACCCTCAGGTAACTGAAGCTTTCTTT.

The chain links TRBV25-1 to TRBJ1-1; TRBD1 might be the D (5 bases). CDR3 length equals 15 residues. V lost 1 base and J 0 bases, leaving 9 bases between the germline ends. Germline V gene lookup returns CDR1 MGHDK and CDR2 SYGVNS. The CDR3 DNA reads as TGTGCCAGCAGTGAATTCCCAGGGTTGAACACTGAAGCTTTCTTT. Amino acid sequence: CASSEFPGLNTEAFF. Complete variable domain (other parts from reference TRBV25-1 and TRBJ1-1): EADIYQTPRYLVIGTGKKITLECSQTMGHDKMYWYQQDPGMELHLIHYSYGVNSTEKGDLSSESTVSRIRTEHFPLTLESARPSHTSQYLCASSEFPGLNTEAFFGQGTRLTVV.

This chain links TRBV5-1 with TRBJ2-1; 7 nucleotides match TRBD2. The CDR3 has 15 amino acids. Germline V CDR1 and CDR2: SGHRS, YFSETQ. V gave up 0 bases and J gave up 4 bases; unmatched junction bases: 4. CDR3 sequence reads: CASSLVLAVYNEQFF. The CDR3 nucleotides read TGCGCCAGCAGCTTGGTGCTAGCGGTTTACAATGAGCAGTTCTTC.

This chain links TRBV7-9 with TRBJ1-2, with no clear D. CDR3 length: 12 residues. The V and J ends lost 5 bases and 8 bases respectively, with 12 bases between them. The germline gives CDR1 SEHNR, CDR2 FQNEAQ (reference sequence). CDR3 sequence reads: CASSRNPRGYTF. For the CDR3, the DNA is TGTGCCAGCAGCCGAAACCCCAGGGGCTACACCTTC.

V usage is TRBV27 and J usage is TRBJ2-3; D may be TRBD2 (6 bases). The CDR3 has 13 residues. Germline CDR1 MNHEY, CDR2 SMNVEV (reference sequence). The ends were cut back, 3 bases at V and 3 bases at J, with 7 bases in the middle. CDR3 in DNA: TGTGCCAGCAGTTTTGGGGGGACAGATACGCAGTATTTT. As protein: CASSFGGTDTQYF.

This clone has a handful of counts. This chain connects TRBV7-9 to TRBJ1-5; D is uncertain. Germline V lookup: CDR1 SEHNR, CDR2 FQNEAQ (reference sequence). Trimming took 5 bases from V and 6 from J, leaving 8 bases between them. This CDR3 contains 12 residues. CDR3 DNA: TGTGCCAGCAGCGACTGGGGTCAGCCCCAGCATTTT. Translating it yields CASSDWGQPQHF. Full variable domain (outside the CDR3, taken from reference TRBV7-9 and TRBJ1-5): DTGVSQNPRHKITKRGQNVTFRCDPISEHNRLYWYRQTLGQGPEFLTYFQNEAQLEKSRLLSDRFSAERPKGSFSTLEIQRTEQGDSAMYLCASSDWGQPQHFGDGTRLSIL.

About this clone: The junction does not match germline at one end; this may be a read error. The rearrangement uses TRBV11-2 and TRBJ2-7; unclear D gene. Per germline, CDR1 SGHAT and CDR2 FQNNGV. The CDR3 sequence is 14 residues long. The CDR3 DNA follows: TGTGCCAGCAGCCTAGAGCCGTTAGCCTACGAGCAGTACTTC. Its protein product is CASSLEPLAYEQYF.

V and J are TRBV23-1 and TRBJ1-5; the D is unclear. TRBV23-1 is flagged as an ORF with uncertain function. The CDR3 is made up of 14 amino acids. V lost 3 bases to trimming and J lost 3 bases, with 9 bases between them. Written as DNA, the CDR3 is TGCGCCAGCAGTCAGCCGGGATACAATCAGCCCCAGCATTTT. Translated: CASSQPGYNQPQHF.

This chain connects TRBV6-5 to TRBJ1-3, with a weak D call TRBD1 (5 bases). The length of the CDR3 is 15 residues. Germline loops: CDR1 MNHEY, CDR2 SVGAGI. Trimming pared 6 bases from V and 0 bases from J, leaving 12 bases between. CDR3 in amino acids: CASRRQPYSGNTIYF. CDR3 nucleotide sequence: TGTGCCAGCAGAAGACAGCCCTACTCTGGAAACACCATATATTTT.

The chain has TRBV2 and TRBJ2-1, with D tentatively TRBD1 or TRBD2 (5 bases each). V was shortened by 6 bases and J by 6 bases, with 12 bases between the two germline ends. Germline V gives CDR1 SNHLY, CDR2 FYNNEI. The CDR3 covers 13 residues. The CDR3 here is CASRQARGNEQFF. Here the CDR3 DNA reads TGTGCCAGCAGGCAAGCGAGGGGCAATGAGCAGTTCTTC.

The rearrangement uses TRBV7-9 and TRBJ1-4; D is unclear. CDR3 length equals 15 residues. The germline gives CDR1 SEHNR, CDR2 FQNEAQ (reference sequence). V shed 3 bases and J shed 0 bases, with 8 bases lying between them. CDR3 in amino acids: CASSLKTTTNEKLFF. The CDR3, as DNA: TGTGCCAGCAGCTTGAAGACTACAACTAATGAAAAACTGTTTTTT.

This clone was recorded only once. The chain has TRBV7-8 and TRBJ2-3, with D unresolved. This CDR3 comprises 15 residues. Germline V gene sequence: CDR1 SGHVS, CDR2 FQNEAQ. Deletions cut 2 bases from V and 4 bases from J, with 13 bases between. The CDR3 DNA is TGTGCCAGCAGCTTACCCGAATTTCTCGCAGATACGCAGTATTTT. It is translated as CASSLPEFLADTQYF.

CDR3 in DNA: TGCGCCAGCAGCGACGGGACTAGCGGGAGGAATGAGCAGTTCTTC. The encoded protein is CASSDGTSGRNEQFF. The chain joins TRBV5-1 to TRBJ2-1, with 15 bases aligning to TRBD2. With V trimmed by 4 bases and J by 7 bases, 3 bases remained unmatched. Germline V gene sequence: CDR1 SGHRS, CDR2 YFSETQ. The CDR3 consists of 15 residues.

The chain employs TRBV4-1 and TRBJ2-1, with 8 bases lining up with TRBD2. J gave up 3 bases and V 3 bases, and 10 bases lay outside the gene matches. CDR1 is MGHRA, CDR2 YSYEKL, per germline. This CDR3 contains 17 residues. CDR3 amino acids: CASSHQPYGTSYNEQFF. DNA for the CDR3: TGCGCCAGCAGCCATCAACCATACGGGACTAGCTACAATGAGCAGTTCTTC.

V usage is TRBV2 and J usage is TRBJ2-2, with D perhaps TRBD1 (5 bases). Looked up from germline, CDR1 is SNHLY and CDR2 is FYNNEI. CDR3 length: 12 amino acids. The ends were cut back, 8 bases at V and 6 bases at J, with 10 bases in the middle. The CDR3 loop reads CASLQGPGELFF. The CDR3 nucleotides read TGTGCCAGCCTCCAGGGTCCCGGGGAGCTGTTTTTT.

The chain couples TRBV7-2 to TRBJ1-5, with TRBD1 identical over 7 bases. Germline CDR1 SGHTA, CDR2 FQGNSA. V trimming: 4 bases; J trimming: 0 bases; junction bases outside the gene matches: 15. This CDR3 is built from 19 residues. CDR3 in DNA: TGTGCCAGCAGCTCTGTACGAGGGGGCTTGGCTTATAGCAATCAGCCCCAGCATTTT. Residues: CASSSVRGGLAYSNQPQHF.

This chain uses TRBV7-2 with TRBJ2-6; no reliable D call. V was clipped by 0 bases and J by 0 bases, with 24 bases between them. This CDR3 has 22 amino acids. Germline V gene data show CDR1 as SGHTA and CDR2 as FQGNSA. The CDR3 DNA follows: TGTGCCAGCAGCTTAGCCCCCTTCCTTAACAGACGGACCAGCTCTGGGGCCAACGTCCTGACTTTC. Translated, it gives CASSLAPFLNRRTSSGANVLTF.

This clone was found once. The V and J genes are TRBV15 and TRBJ1-5; D is undetermined. V lost 3 bases to trimming and J lost 5 bases, with 5 bases between them. Germline lookup yields CDR1 LNHNV and CDR2 YYDKDF (reference sequence). The CDR3 consists of 12 residues. The CDR3: CATSSLDQPQHF. For the CDR3, the DNA is TGTGCCACCAGCAGTCTAGATCAGCCCCAGCATTTT.

The J gene is TRBJ2-5, the V gene TRBV4-3; D might be TRBD1 (7 bases). Between the trimmed V and J ends, which lost 2 bases and 2 bases, there was a span of 18 bases. This CDR3 has 17 amino acids. Per the germline V gene, CDR1 is LGHNA and CDR2 is YSLEER. CDR3 in DNA: TGCGCCAGCAGCCAATTTGGGGCGGGGACAGAGCAAGAGACCCAGTACTTC. Its translation: CASSQFGAGTEQETQYF.

The V and J genes are TRBV10-2 and TRBJ1-5; no clear D. The V end was cut by 3 bases, the J end by 9 bases, with 9 bases between. This CDR3 comprises 12 residues. Germline lookup yields CDR1 WSHSY and CDR2 SAAADI. CDR3 DNA: TGCGCCAGCAGTGACGACCCTTGGCCCCAGCATTTT. This sequence encodes CASSDDPWPQHF.

This chain connects TRBV5-1 to TRBJ1-1, with D tentatively TRBD1 (6 bases). This CDR3 is built from 15 residues. Trimming pared 4 bases from V and 0 bases from J, leaving 13 bases between. Germline V gene data show CDR1 as SGHRS and CDR2 as YFSETQ. The CDR3: CASSQDSLLNTEAFF. In DNA, the CDR3 is TGCGCCAGCAGCCAGGACAGTCTCTTGAACACTGAAGCTTTCTTT.

The rearrangement uses TRBV7-9 and TRBJ1-2, with D unresolved. Trimming took off 3 bases at V and 0 bases at J, with 11 bases between the two ends. Germline V gene sequence: CDR1 SEHNR, CDR2 FQNEAQ (reference sequence). The CDR3 has 15 residues. CDR3 bases: TGTGCCAGCAGCTTCTTCGGAACAGCTAACTATGGCTACACCTTC. Protein sequence: CASSFFGTANYGYTF.